This T cell receptor beta chain was sequenced during a study of beta chain features in type 1 diabetes. There are a few counts of this clone. Every bit of the isolated RNA underwent reverse transcription, so sequencing read expressed TCRB transcripts. Profiled with immunoSEQ multiplex PCR; TCRdb holds only in-frame clones, not every one. Among under 950,000 clones, 17% were seen once, and the ten largest hold 0.023%. The germline gives CDR1 SGHDT, CDR2 YYEEEE. The CDR3 consists of 13 residues. V shed 6 bases and J shed 8 bases, with 17 bases lying between them. The chain carries TRBV5-6 and TRBJ1-2, with a weak D call TRBD1 (5 bases). The material sequenced was naive CD4+ T cells from blood. This TCR was recovered from a woman younger than 30 in good health. CDR3 residues: CASNPSGTRGYTF. Written as DNA, the CDR3 is TGTGCCAGCAACCCATCAGGGACTCGGGGCTACACCTTC.